The entry that follows covers one T cell receptor (beta chain) sequence. It lacks a known antigen. Per-base quality was not reported, and no clone a single base away is much larger than it. TCRbeta CDR3 regions were amplified from genomic DNA using the immunoSEQ Assay, a bias-controlled multiplex PCR. The paper's processing steps were these. Within the assay, amplification of reference gene primers was used to estimate how many nucleated cells each sample contained. Sequence reads were collapsed and filtered to measure the absolute abundance of every unique TCRbeta CDR3 rearrangement. Productive Simpson clonality was computed per sample as the square root of Simpson's diversity index over productive rearrangements. The source is immuneACCESS, and TCRdb retained only in-frame sequences with V and J called. Part of the clones is not carried over; for the studies checked, unresolved V genes explain less than half of this, and the remainder is unexplained. D and trimming were read from the DNA, whereas the V and J calls and clone size are those reported in that table. For this sample the table gives around 450,000 clones, of which 80% to 95% were detected only once. Together, the top ten hold about 0.6% of the sample.

Participants in the prospective study were aged roughly 18 to 100 years, lived in 24 United States geographic areas, and enrolled through a virtual design. In the prospective study, cohorts were assigned on the basis of participant-reported clinical history obtained from a screening survey and a study questionnaire. For ImmuneRACE Cohort 3, a participant was defined as recovered based on two consecutive negative NP/OP PCR tests, clearance by a healthcare professional, or resolution of symptoms. Mobile phlebotomists in the prospective study collected whole blood, serum and a nasopharyngeal or oropharyngeal swab from every participant. Additional blood draws and questionnaires over an approximately 2-month period could optionally be provided by prospective study participants. Blood samples from the prospective study were shipped frozen or at room temperature prior to DNA extraction. These data are taken from a study of blood T cell repertoires in COVID-19 (dated by TCRdb to the early 2020s). Notes on the research overall: Collaborator samples came from the United States, Italy and Spain and covered acute and convalescent phases of COVID-19. A de-identified subject ID, COVID-19 status, age in years and sex were almost always included in the sample metadata. Subjects who had been exposed to COVID-19, were actively infected with it, or had recovered from it provided the deeply sampled blood TCRbeta repertoires that made up the dataset. Where available, HLA class I and class II types were taken from metadata supplied by the sample provider and were not determined by assay-based typing. Samples came from the ongoing ImmuneRACE study (first 160 participants) plus 1,254 subjects from 6 global collaborators. The repertoires were released in a freely available public database meant as a resource for research on the immune response to SARS-CoV-2. The material from the prospective study consisted of cDNA or gDNA derived from T cells, B-cell-depleted T cells, or PBMCs. Points the paper makes about the study in general: How much clinical and demographic metadata was included differed by source and by participant, and the metadata was provided uncurated.

V is cut back by 6 bases and J by 0 bases, with 20 bases in the junction unmatched. The CDR3 runs 20 residues from the cysteine to the phenylalanine. The read is trimmed to its CDR3 DNA, 60 bases read in frame from base 1. The germline V gene specifies MDHEN as CDR1 and SYDVKM as CDR2. This sequence originates from a young man who had recovered from COVID-19. The chain was built from TRBV28 and TRBJ1-2, with 9 junctional bases fitting TRBD1. Sequencing was performed on PBMCs or T cells enriched from blood (not recorded which). The DNA sequence is TGTGCCAGCAGACCAAGTCCCGGGACAGGGATGCAAATGACTAACTATGGCTACACCTTC. It codes for CASRPSPGTGMQMTNYGYTF.